The 23 T cell receptor beta chains below were found in one sample sequenced in a study of regulatory T cells in long-lasting Graves disease. Sequencing libraries for TCR beta were prepared with iRepertoire HTBI primers and Arm-PCR of CDR3 regions. TCRdb re-called the multiplex PCR reads with MiXCR, one entry per CDR3 protein. This sample has around 500,000 distinct CDR3 sequences, with 15% to 20% found just once. Described time point: newly diagnosed GD, antithyroid drugs for less than 3 months. The TCR library was made from RNA that had been extracted from PBMCs in TRIzol. These records were also assigned to another study, of T cells in Graves' hyperthyroidism and ophthalmopathy.

The sequencing here drew on peripheral blood mononuclear cells (PBMCs), taken at new diagnosis, from a patient treated with antithyroid drugs. These receptors all stem from a woman in her forties or fifties with Graves disease.

There are many counts of this clonotype. The chain links TRBV12-3 or TRBV12-4 to TRBJ2-1; 7 positions agree with TRBD1. V gave up 4 bases and J gave up 0 bases; unmatched junction bases: 6. This CDR3 spans 16 amino acids. CDR3 sequence reads: CASSSTGVSSYNEQFF. CDR3 sequence (DNA): TGTGCCAGCAGTTCCACAGGGGTGAGCTCCTACAATGAGCAGTTCTTC.

V gene TRBV5-5 combines with J gene TRBJ1-3, with TRBD1 matching 11 bases. The CDR3 runs to 17 residues. Unmatched junction bases numbered 7, after V lost 5 bases and J lost 0 bases. Germline CDR1 reads SGHKS; CDR2 reads YYEKEE (reference sequence). The CDR3 region is CASSFGTGGSSGNTIYF. The CDR3 DNA reads as TGTGCCAGCAGTTTCGGGACAGGGGGTTCCTCTGGAAACACCATATATTTT.

About this clonotype itself: Just one base apart from a much larger clone, this may be a read error. The rearrangement uses TRBV7-9 and TRBJ1-5, with D uncertain. Trimming took 5 bases from V and 0 from J, leaving 11 bases between them. The germline V gene encodes CDR1 SEHNR and CDR2 FQNEAQ (reference sequence). CDR3 size: 15 residues. The DNA for the CDR3 is TGTGCCAGCAGCCACAAAACCAATAGCAATCAGCCCCAGCATTTT. It encodes CASSHKTNSNQPQHF.

This clonotype was observed many times. CDR3 residues: CASRTRVGGTDTQYF. Written as DNA, the CDR3 is TGTGCCAGCAGAACGCGTGTCGGGGGCACAGATACGCAGTATTTT. The chain has TRBV12-3 or TRBV12-4 and TRBJ2-3; D is possibly TRBD2 (5 bases). The length of the CDR3 is 15 residues. Trimming shortened V by 6 bases and J by 1 base, and 14 bases separated the two germline ends.

In its sample, this clonotype was seen a few times. The J gene is TRBJ2-1, the V gene TRBV19, with 7 bases fitting TRBD2. The germline V gene has CDR1 LNHDA and CDR2 SQIVND (reference sequence). The ends lost 8 bases at V and 4 bases at J; junction bases unmatched: 8. The CDR3 extends over 14 amino acids. The CDR3 nucleotides read TGTGCCAGTGCTACTGGCGGGGGTTACAATGAGCAGTTCTTC. Translated, it gives CASATGGGYNEQFF. Combining the CDR3 with reference TRBV19 and TRBJ2-1 gives the whole variable domain DGGITQSPKYLFRKEGQNVTLSCEQNLNHDAMYWYRQDPGQGLRLIYYSQIVNDFQKGDIAEGYSVSREKKESFPLTVTSAQKNPTAFYLCASATGGGYNEQFFGPGTRLTVL.

The J gene is TRBJ2-1, the V gene TRBV28, with D possibly TRBD1 on 5 matching bases. Germline CDR1 reads MDHEN; CDR2 reads SYDVKM. V dropped 2 bases and J dropped 8 bases, with 16 bases sitting between them. There are 15 residues in the CDR3. Here the CDR3 reads CASSLSIKGWDEQFF. CDR3 DNA: TGTGCCAGCAGTTTAAGTATTAAGGGGTGGGATGAGCAGTTCTTC. Supplemented by reference TRBV28 and TRBJ2-1, the full variable domain reads DVKVTQSSRYLVKRTGEKVFLECVQDMDHENMFWYRQDPGLGLRLIYFSYDVKMKEKGDIPEGYSVSREKKERFSLILESASTNQTSMYLCASSLSIKGWDEQFFGPGTRLTVL.

Ten or more counts support this clonotype. The chain uses TRBV2 and TRBJ2-1, with D possibly matching TRBD2 (6 bases). V was cut by 0 bases and J by 2 bases, with 14 bases left in between. The germline CDR1 and CDR2 sequences are SNHLY and FYNNEI. The CDR3 consists of 17 residues. CDR3 sequence reads: CASSEAGGGGTYNEQFF. The CDR3 coding sequence is TGTGCCAGCAGTGAAGCGGGGGGAGGTGGCACCTACAATGAGCAGTTCTTC.

This clonotype was seen a handful of times. The rearrangement uses TRBV2 and TRBJ1-4; D possibly corresponds to TRBD1 (5 bases). The CDR3 consists of 15 residues. From germline, CDR1 is SNHLY and CDR2 FYNNEI. V was pared by 6 bases and J by 4 bases, with 15 bases between. The CDR3 nucleotides are TGTGCCAGCAGCAGTGGGGGGTCGTATAATGAAAAACTGTTTTTT. The encoded protein is CASSSGGSYNEKLFF.

This clonotype was picked up many times. The chain employs TRBV11-3 and TRBJ1-1; a possible D gene is TRBD1 (5 bases). V lost 3 bases and J 4 bases, leaving 15 bases between the germline ends. The CDR3 is 15 amino acids. Germline V gives CDR1 SGHNT, CDR2 YENEEA. DNA of the CDR3: TGTGCCAGCAGCTTTGACCAGGGTTTGAGCACTGAAGCTTTCTTT. Amino acids: CASSFDQGLSTEAFF.

At least ten counts were recorded for this clonotype. This chain uses TRBV12-3 or TRBV12-4 with TRBJ2-7; 8 nucleotides match TRBD1. Trimming at V came to 5 bases and at J to 3 bases, leaving 6 bases not matched to a gene. The CDR3 totals 14 residues. The DNA of the CDR3 is TGTGCCAGCAGTCGGTGGGACAGGATCTACGAGCAGTACTTC. This gives the protein CASSRWDRIYEQYF.

This clonotype was seen many times. This sequence joins TRBV30 and TRBJ2-1; D ambiguous. Germline V CDR1 and CDR2: GTSNPN, SVGIG (reference sequence). The CDR3 runs 15 residues. V lost 5 bases to trimming and J lost 0 bases, with 14 bases between them. CDR3 sequence: CAWGGWGGSYNEQFF. The CDR3 coding sequence is TGTGCCTGGGGTGGGTGGGGTGGCTCCTACAATGAGCAGTTCTTC.

This clonotype showed up many times. The chain combines TRBV11-2 with TRBJ2-5; no reliable D call. Germline CDR1 SGHAT, CDR2 FQNNGV. This CDR3 spans 15 amino acids. Trimming removed 0 bases at V and 4 bases at J, with 12 bases between. The CDR3 DNA is TGTGCCAGCAGCTTAGAGCTACTCGGTGGAGAGACCCAGTACTTC. Translated: CASSLELLGGETQYF.

This clonotype appeared many times. This chain links TRBV29-1 with TRBJ1-5; 7 nucleotides line up with TRBD1. With V trimmed by 7 bases and J by 0 bases, 6 bases remained unmatched. Germline CDR1 SQVTM, CDR2 ANQGSEA. CDR3 size: 14 residues. CDR3: CSERTGDSNQPQHF. The CDR3 nucleotides read TGCAGCGAAAGGACAGGTGATAGCAATCAGCCCCAGCATTTT. The full variable domain, in which reference TRBV29-1 and TRBJ1-5 provide the parts outside the CDR3, is SAVISQKPSRDICQRGTSLTIQCQVDSQVTMMFWYRQQPGQSLTLIATANQGSEATYESGFVIDKFPISRPNLTFSTLTVSNMSPEDSSIYLCSERTGDSNQPQHFGDGTRLSIL.

This clonotype was counted between two and nine times. The chain has TRBV24-1 and TRBJ1-2, with D unclear. Trimming cost V 12 bases and J 0 bases, with 13 bases left between them. Germline V gene lookup returns CDR1 KGHDR and CDR2 SFDVKD. The CDR3 spans 13 residues. The CDR3 bases are TGTGCCTCCTGGGAGGTCCCTAACTATGGCTACACCTTC. Its protein is CASWEVPNYGYTF.

The table lists this clonotype with many counts. The chain joins TRBV28 to TRBJ1-1; 9 nucleotides align to TRBD1. The CDR3 has 16 amino acids. Germline assignment: CDR1 MDHEN and CDR2 SYDVKM. V lost 4 bases, J lost 3 bases, and 9 bases stayed unmatched. The CDR3 DNA is TGTGCCAGCAGTTCTTCCGAACAGGGGGCACACACTGAAGCTTTCTTT. Protein product: CASSSSEQGAHTEAFF.

Remarks on this clonotype: This may come from a read error, since a much larger clone is one base off. V usage is TRBV12-3 or TRBV12-4 and J usage is TRBJ2-1; possible D gene TRBD2, 6 bases. With 6 bases removed from V and 4 bases from J, the gap between germline ends came to 13 bases. The CDR3 is made up of 14 amino acids. The chain's CDR3 is CASRGPGGYNEQFF. The CDR3 DNA is TGTGCCAGCAGGGGCCCCGGGGGATACAATGAGCAGTTCTTC.

This clonotype was seen at least ten times. The chain couples TRBV7-2 to TRBJ2-3; 10 nucleotides match TRBD1. The J call is doubtful: the DNA matches TRBJ1-1 better. From germline, CDR1 is SGHTA and CDR2 FQGNSA. The CDR3 sequence is 15 residues long. The CDR3 region is CASSLAWTGGTGAFF. The CDR3 DNA sequence: TGTGCCAGCAGCTTAGCGTGGACAGGGGGGACGGGGGCTTTCTTT.

This clonotype was recorded at least ten times. The chain carries TRBV18 and TRBJ1-1; 7 bases are shared with TRBD1. CDR1 and CDR2 (germline): KGHSH, LQKENI. The ends lost 3 bases at V and 7 bases at J; junction bases unmatched: 5. This CDR3 region has 13 residues. CDR3 in DNA: TGTGCCAGCTCACCGGCCGGGACAGTTGAAGCTTTCTTT. This codes for CASSPAGTVEAFF.

This clonotype appeared many times. The DNA for the CDR3 is TGCAGTGCTACCAGGGGGCTCAATCAGCCCCAGCATTTT. It specifies CSATRGLNQPQHF. The chain recombines TRBV20-1 with TRBJ1-5, with TRBD1 matching over 8 bases. The germline CDR1 and CDR2 sequences are DFQATT and SNEGSKA (reference sequence). The CDR3 sequence is 13 residues long. The V gene end was trimmed by 4 bases and the J gene end by 3 bases; junction bases not matched to a gene: 2.

The gene calls are TRBV20-1 and TRBJ1-1, with 10 bases matching TRBD1. V was clipped by 2 bases and J by 0 bases; unmatched bases: 6. The germline V gene has CDR1 DFQATT and CDR2 SNEGSKA (reference sequence). The CDR3 totals 16 residues. The CDR3 DNA reads as TGCAGTGCTAGACCCTCGGGACAGGGGTTGAACACTGAAGCTTTCTTT. It is translated as CSARPSGQGLNTEAFF.

There are many counts of this clonotype. The V and J genes are TRBV20-1 and TRBJ2-3, with a possible D match to TRBD2 (5 bases). V lost 0 bases and J lost 5, with 6 bases in between. Germline-derived CDR1 and CDR2 are DFQATT and SNEGSKA (reference sequence). This CDR3 region has 12 residues. The CDR3 region is CSARELGDTQYF. The DNA for the CDR3 is TGCAGTGCTAGAGAACTAGGAGATACGCAGTATTTT.

This clonotype showed up many times. The CDR3 DNA is TGTGCCAGCAGTTACGACACGGGACTTTCACTCAATGAGCAGTTCTTC. As protein: CASSYDTGLSLNEQFF. This chain connects TRBV6-5 to TRBJ2-1; maybe TRBD2 (6 bases). V dropped 2 bases and J dropped 6 bases, with 17 bases sitting between them. CDR3 length: 16 amino acids. Germline values: CDR1 MNHEY, CDR2 SVGAGI.

The sample holds a few counts of this clonotype. CDR3: CASGWTAPQETQYF. DNA of the CDR3: TGTGCCAGCGGTTGGACAGCCCCCCAAGAGACCCAGTACTTC. The V call is TRBV3-1, the J call TRBJ2-5, with D tentatively TRBD1 (6 bases). This CDR3 region has 14 residues. The germline V and J ends were trimmed by 8 bases and 1 base, with 14 bases remaining between them. Per germline, CDR1 LGHDT and CDR2 YNNKEL (reference sequence).